What follows are 8 T cell receptor beta chains derived from one specimen sequenced in a study of cytomegalovirus exposure and HLA in healthy donors (dated by TCRdb to the late 2010s). Libraries were prepared through the immunoSEQ multiplex PCR assay. A mixture of 60 forward primers for TCR Vbeta segments and 13 reverse primers for TCR Jbeta segments was used in the multiplex PCR. TCRdb re-hosts the immuneACCESS table, in-frame sequences only. Its copies lack some clones; in the studies checked, an unresolved V gene accounts for under half of them, and the cause for the rest is not known. This sample lists 79,000 or so clones; roughly 80% were detected once. Less than 25% of the sample belongs to the ten largest clones. The sample taken for sequencing was PBMCs. Receptors originate from a woman aged 40 to 50 in good health and CMV-seropositive.

The CDR3 region is CASSFGGEGEQYF. In nucleotides, the CDR3 is TGCGCCAGCAGCTTTGGCGGGGAAGGCGAGCAGTACTTC. The chain recombines TRBV5-1 with TRBJ2-7; D is perhaps TRBD2 (6 bases). Germline CDR1 is SGHRS and CDR2 is YFSETQ. This CDR3 region has 13 residues. Deletions cut 2 bases from V and 6 bases from J, with 12 bases between.

The rearrangement links TRBV5-5 to TRBJ1-4; 8 nucleotides agree with TRBD1. The CDR3 loop spans 15 amino acids. Trimming took 6 bases from V and 5 from J; bases not matched to a gene: 9. Germline V lookup: CDR1 SGHKS, CDR2 YYEKEE (reference sequence). Written as DNA, the CDR3 is TGTGCCAGCAACTGGGGGGGACAGGTCAATGAAAAACTGTTTTTT. Translation gives CASNWGGQVNEKLFF.

This rearrangement joins TRBV28 to TRBJ1-5, with TRBD1 identical over 8 bases. The germline CDR1 and CDR2 sequences are MDHEN and SYDVKM. This CDR3 is built from 15 residues. The trim removed 6 bases at V and 8 bases at J, leaving 12 bases unmatched. CDR3 sequence reads: CASRIFDRGREPQHF. The CDR3 DNA follows: TGTGCCAGCAGAATCTTCGACAGGGGTAGGGAGCCCCAGCATTTT.

A few counts support this clone. This chain links TRBV4-2 with TRBJ2-1; 10 nucleotides line up with TRBD1. This CDR3 is built from 15 residues. Trimming removed 5 bases from V and 8 bases from J; junction bases left unmatched: 9. Per the germline V gene, CDR1 is LGHNA and CDR2 is YNFKEQ. CDR3 amino acids: CASSSRTGGFDEQFF. The CDR3 region has the DNA TGTGCCAGCAGCTCCCGGACAGGGGGGTTCGATGAGCAGTTCTTC.

CDR3 protein: CAWSVGQGFQETQYF. CDR3 nucleotide sequence: TGTGCCTGGAGTGTAGGGCAGGGGTTCCAAGAGACCCAGTACTTC. The gene calls are TRBV30 and TRBJ2-5; perhaps TRBD1 as D (6 bases). V gave up 0 bases and J gave up 1 base, with 12 bases separating them. In germline, CDR1 is GTSNPN, CDR2 SVGIG (reference sequence). The CDR3 contains 15 residues.

This chain joins TRBV6-5 and TRBJ2-5, with 7 bases aligning to TRBD1. Germline V gene lookup returns CDR1 MNHEY and CDR2 SVGAGI. V was clipped by 7 bases and J by 1 base; unmatched bases: 3. The CDR3 is 13 amino acids. The CDR3 sequence: CASMRGPQETQYF. DNA for the CDR3: TGTGCCAGCATGAGGGGGCCCCAAGAGACCCAGTACTTC.

This chain connects TRBV2 to TRBJ2-7; 7 bases are a match to TRBD1. J lost 5 bases, V lost 7 bases, and 11 bases had no gene match. Germline V gene data show CDR1 as SNHLY and CDR2 as FYNNEI. The CDR3 loop spans 14 amino acids. The CDR3 DNA follows: TGTGCCAGCACAGGGCTAGCAGGGGGACACGAGCAGTACTTC. Its protein is CASTGLAGGHEQYF.

This rearrangement joins TRBV27 to TRBJ2-3; tentatively, D is TRBD1 (5 bases). Germline CDR1 and CDR2: MNHEY and SMNVEV (reference sequence). The V end lost 6 bases, the J end lost 2 bases, and 9 bases lay between the germline ends. The CDR3 is made up of 13 amino acids. CDR3 amino acids: CASSPRATDTQYF. The CDR3 DNA sequence: TGTGCCAGCAGCCCCAGGGCCACAGATACGCAGTATTTT.